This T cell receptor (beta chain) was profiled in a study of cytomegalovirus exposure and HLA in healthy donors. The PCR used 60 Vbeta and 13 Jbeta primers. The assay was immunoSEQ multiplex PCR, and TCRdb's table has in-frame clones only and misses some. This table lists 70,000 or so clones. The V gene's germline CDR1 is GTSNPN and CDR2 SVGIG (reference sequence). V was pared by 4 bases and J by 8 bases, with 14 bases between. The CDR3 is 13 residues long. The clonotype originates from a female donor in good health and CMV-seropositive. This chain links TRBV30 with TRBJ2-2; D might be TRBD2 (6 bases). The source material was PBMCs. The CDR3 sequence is CAWTRTGVGELFF. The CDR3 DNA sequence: TGTGCCTGGACTCGGACGGGAGTAGGGGAGCTGTTTTTT.